Shown below are 23 T cell receptor beta chains from a single sample sequenced in a study of early T cells in non-severe SARS-CoV-2 infection. TCRdb reprocessed the 5' RACE reads via MiXCR and lists one record per CDR3 protein. The sample comprises 48,000 or so distinct CDR3 sequences, around 6.5% of which are singletons, and around 6.9% rests with the top ten. The source was whole blood, collected at baseline. Receptor source: an adult who was a healthcare worker with PCR-confirmed SARS-CoV-2 infection or an uninfected control (not recorded which).

This clonotype was observed a few times. The chain carries TRBV7-9 and TRBJ2-7, with D perhaps matching TRBD2 (5 bases). The germline CDR1 and CDR2 sequences are SEHNR and FQNEAQ (reference sequence). V dropped 5 bases and J dropped 7 bases, with 15 bases sitting between them. This CDR3 region has 13 residues. In DNA form, the CDR3 reads TGTGCCAGCAGCGCAGGACTCTCCCGAGAGCAGTACTTC. This translates into CASSAGLSREQYF.

The chain recombines TRBV30 with TRBJ1-1, with D possibly being TRBD1 (5 bases). In germline, CDR1 is GTSNPN, CDR2 SVGIG (reference sequence). The CDR3 is made up of 12 amino acids. The ends were cut back, 4 bases at V and 6 bases at J, with 12 bases in the middle. The CDR3 protein is CAWNSGGSEAFF. Written as DNA, the CDR3 is TGTGCCTGGAACTCGGGGGGATCTGAAGCTTTCTTT.

This clonotype was recorded at least ten times. This chain connects TRBV29-1 to TRBJ2-2; 10 bases map to TRBD1. V lost 7 bases to trimming and J lost 5 bases; unmatched junction nucleotides: 1. This CDR3 is 12 amino acids long. Germline values: CDR1 SQVTM, CDR2 ANQGSEA. The CDR3 DNA follows: TGCAGCGCGGACAGGGGGACCGGGGAGCTGTTTTTT. Residues: CSADRGTGELFF.

This clonotype showed up many times. The chain carries TRBV5-1 and TRBJ2-7; the D is unclear. V dropped 3 bases and J dropped 2 bases, with 3 bases sitting between them. In germline, CDR1 is SGHRS, CDR2 YFSETQ. The CDR3 extends over 11 amino acids. The CDR3 DNA is TGCGCCAGCAGCTCGACCTACGAGCAGTACTTC. Translated: CASSSTYEQYF.

This clonotype was seen at least ten times. The chain couples TRBV7-3 to TRBJ2-5; 10 nucleotides align to TRBD1. CDR3 length equals 18 residues. The germline V gene has CDR1 SGHTA and CDR2 FQGTGA. Trimming at V came to 4 bases and at J to 5 bases, leaving 16 bases not matched to a gene. The CDR3 DNA is TGTGCCAGCAGCTCCCCGGGACAGGGGAATTTGTCGCGCGAGACCCAGTACTTC. Translated, it gives CASSSPGQGNLSRETQYF.

The V call is TRBV6-5, the J call TRBJ2-7; a possible D gene is TRBD1 (5 bases). V was cut by 6 bases and J by 2 bases, with 11 bases left in between. The CDR3 consists of 13 residues. Germline CDR1 is MNHEY and CDR2 is SVGAGI. The CDR3 DNA reads TGTGCCAGCAGCCTACAGGACCCCTACGAGCAGTACTTC. It specifies CASSLQDPYEQYF.

This sequence joins TRBV3-1 and TRBJ1-4; D remains ambiguous. The CDR3 has 13 amino acids. The V end was cut by 5 bases, the J end by 8 bases, with 12 bases between. Germline V gene sequence: CDR1 LGHDT, CDR2 YNNKEL (reference sequence). The CDR3 protein is CASSRGPREKLFF. CDR3 nucleotide sequence: TGTGCCAGCAGCAGAGGGCCGCGAGAAAAACTGTTTTTT.

This clonotype appeared many times. The chain has TRBV9 and TRBJ2-7, with D possibly being TRBD1 or TRBD2 (5 bases each). CDR3 length: 14 residues. V was pared by 3 bases and J by 4 bases, with 14 bases between. Germline V CDR1 and CDR2: SGDLS, YYNGEE. In nucleotides, the CDR3 is TGTGCCAGCAGCGGAGGGGACGCCTTTTACGAGCAGTACTTC. Its protein product is CASSGGDAFYEQYF.

This clonotype was observed at least ten times. The chain employs TRBV15 and TRBJ2-3; D not resolved. Per germline, CDR1 LNHNV and CDR2 YYDKDF (reference sequence). The length of the CDR3 is 15 residues. V was trimmed by 0 bases and J by 3 bases, leaving 10 bases between them. The CDR3 is CATSRDTLGTDTQYF. The CDR3 DNA follows: TGTGCCACCAGCAGAGACACCCTAGGGACAGATACGCAGTATTTT.

This clonotype was observed at least ten times. The chain joins TRBV12-3 or TRBV12-4 to TRBJ2-2; D remains unclear. The CDR3 totals 15 residues. V gave up 2 bases and J gave up 4 bases, with 11 bases separating them. DNA for the CDR3: TGTGCCAGCAGTTTACGGCAACGGAGCACCGGGGAGCTGTTTTTT. It encodes CASSLRQRSTGELFF.

The V call is TRBV2, the J call TRBJ2-1, with 7 bases matching TRBD2. V dropped 2 bases and J dropped 1; count of bases not matched to a gene: 14. This CDR3 spans 19 amino acids. The V gene's germline CDR1 is SNHLY and CDR2 FYNNEI. The CDR3 DNA follows: TGTGCCAGCAGTGAATTAGTGGTAGCGGGCCCAGGGTCCTACAATGAGCAGTTCTTC. Its protein is CASSELVVAGPGSYNEQFF.

This clonotype was observed a few times. This chain links TRBV9 with TRBJ2-5; 11 bases map to TRBD2. Germline loops: CDR1 SGDLS, CDR2 YYNGEE. The CDR3 has 16 residues. V was clipped by 3 bases and J by 2 bases; unmatched bases: 6. CDR3 amino acids: CASSGPRLAGQETQYF. The CDR3 coding sequence is TGTGCCAGCAGCGGACCCCGACTAGCGGGACAAGAGACCCAGTACTTC.

The genes are TRBV14 and TRBJ2-3, with TRBD2 matching 11 bases. This CDR3 has 17 residues. Unmatched junction bases numbered 6, after V lost 4 bases and J lost 0 bases. CDR1 is SGHDN and CDR2 is FVKESK in the germline V gene. The DNA of the CDR3 is TGTGCCAGCAGCCGGACCCGGACTAGCGGGAGCACAGATACGCAGTATTTT. This encodes CASSRTRTSGSTDTQYF.

There are many counts of this clonotype. The rearrangement uses TRBV2 and TRBJ1-5; 9 nucleotides agree with TRBD1. The CDR3 runs to 16 residues. Germline assignment: CDR1 SNHLY and CDR2 FYNNEI. Losses at the gene ends were 1 base for V and 3 bases for J; bases not matched to a gene: 4. The CDR3 DNA reads as TGTGCCAGCAGTGAAGGAGGACAGGGGTACAATCAGCCCCAGCATTTT. This sequence encodes CASSEGGQGYNQPQHF.

This clonotype was counted ten times or more. It is unclear where the CDR3 begins or ends on the DNA, so no DNA is shown, and the CDR3 is as TCRdb lists it. CDR3 sequence reads: CSALPTSERTPGSCFF. This chain uses TRBV20-1 with TRBJ2-2; TRBD2 reflects the table's D call only, with no check against the DNA. The CDR3 comprises 16 residues, both ends counted. The germline V gene has CDR1 DFQATT and CDR2 SNEGSKA (reference sequence).

The table lists this clonotype with a few counts. In nucleotides, the CDR3 is TGTGCCAGCATCGCCAGCCTGAAAGAGACCCAGTACTTC. It yields the protein CASIASLKETQYF. The chain combines TRBV3-1 with TRBJ2-5; no clear D gene. V gave up 7 bases and J gave up 3 bases, with 12 bases separating them. The germline gives CDR1 LGHDT, CDR2 YNNKEL (reference sequence). This CDR3 contains 13 residues.

This clonotype appeared many times. The chain is built from TRBV10-3 and TRBJ1-1; no clear D gene. Germline CDR1 reads ENHRY; CDR2 reads SYGVKD. The CDR3 has 14 residues. Between the trimmed V and J ends, which lost 3 bases and 1 base, there was a span of 9 bases. CDR3 DNA sequence: TGTGCCATCAGTGATCGGGTGCCGAACACTGAAGCTTTCTTT. Its protein product is CAISDRVPNTEAFF.

This clonotype showed up many times. The chain combines TRBV12-3 or TRBV12-4 with TRBJ2-1; D not resolved. The CDR3 extends over 13 amino acids. The V and J ends lost 1 base and 8 bases respectively, with 9 bases between them. The CDR3 loop is CASSLVVWDEQFF. CDR3 DNA sequence: TGTGCCAGCAGTTTAGTCGTCTGGGATGAGCAGTTCTTC.

V gene TRBV4-1 combines with J gene TRBJ1-1, with 7 bases fitting TRBD1. CDR1 MGHRA and CDR2 YSYEKL come from the germline V gene. V trimming: 1 base; J trimming: 2 bases; junction bases outside the gene matches: 4. This CDR3 spans 15 amino acids. The CDR3 loop reads CASSQVQGINTEAFF. The CDR3 coding sequence is TGCGCCAGCAGCCAAGTACAGGGGATTAACACTGAAGCTTTCTTT.

The rearrangement uses TRBV7-2 and TRBJ1-3; the D gene is possibly TRBD1 (5 bases). V was shortened by 0 bases and J by 0 bases, with 9 bases between the two germline ends. Germline CDR1 reads SGHTA; CDR2 reads FQGNSA. This CDR3 spans 16 amino acids. In nucleotides, the CDR3 is TGTGCCAGCAGCTTAGCGGGCGGGGGCTCTGGAAACACCATATATTTT. Amino acid sequence: CASSLAGGGSGNTIYF.

This clonotype has ten or more counts. This chain uses TRBV5-1 with TRBJ1-2; possible D gene TRBD1, 6 bases. The CDR3 has 14 residues. Deletions cut 4 bases from V and 4 bases from J, with 14 bases between. From germline, CDR1 is SGHRS and CDR2 YFSETQ. The CDR3 region is CASSPWTDLYGYTF. Here the CDR3 DNA reads TGCGCCAGCAGCCCGTGGACAGACCTCTATGGCTACACCTTC.

This clonotype was seen at least ten times. V usage is TRBV27 and J usage is TRBJ2-4, with D uncertain. The CDR3 has 14 amino acids. Trimming pared 4 bases from V and 2 bases from J, leaving 9 bases between. In germline, CDR1 is MNHEY, CDR2 SMNVEV (reference sequence). The CDR3, as DNA: TGTGCCAGCAGTTCCCTTACTTCCAAAAACATTCAGTACTTC. Amino acids: CASSSLTSKNIQYF.

This clonotype has a count of ten or more. The V call is TRBV20-1, the J call TRBJ2-7, with 12 bases that match TRBD2. The length of the CDR3 is 15 residues. The ends lost 2 bases at V and 5 bases at J; junction bases unmatched: 7. Germline CDR1 DFQATT, CDR2 SNEGSKA (reference sequence). In DNA form, the CDR3 reads TGCAGTGCTAGACACGGACTAGCGGGATTGAACGAGCAGTACTTC. This gives the protein CSARHGLAGLNEQYF.